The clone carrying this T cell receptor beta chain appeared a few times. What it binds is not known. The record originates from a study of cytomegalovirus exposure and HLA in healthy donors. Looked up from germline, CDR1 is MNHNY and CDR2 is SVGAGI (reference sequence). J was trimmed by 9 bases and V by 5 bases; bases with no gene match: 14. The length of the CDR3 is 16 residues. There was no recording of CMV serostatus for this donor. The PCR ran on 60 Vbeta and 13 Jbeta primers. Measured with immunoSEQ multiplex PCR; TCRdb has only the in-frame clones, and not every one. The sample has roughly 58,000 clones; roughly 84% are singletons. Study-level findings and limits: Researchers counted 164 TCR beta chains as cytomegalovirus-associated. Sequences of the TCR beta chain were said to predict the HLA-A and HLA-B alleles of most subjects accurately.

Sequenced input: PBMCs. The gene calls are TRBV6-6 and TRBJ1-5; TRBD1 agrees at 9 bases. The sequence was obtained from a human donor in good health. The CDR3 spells CASSHHRGQGFSPQHF. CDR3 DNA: TGTGCCAGCAGTCACCACAGGGGACAGGGTTTTTCGCCCCAGCATTTT.